The 27 T cell receptor beta chains reported below all come from one sample, sequenced in a study of T-cell reconstitution after alpha-beta-depleted transplantation in children. The library targeted TCRbeta and was prepared with unique molecular identifiers. TCRdb independently ran MiXCR on the PCR reads; one entry per CDR3 protein. The data show over 400,000 distinct CDR3 sequences, about 12% seen once. Source: PBMCs from the stem cell graft donor, taken from the stem cell graft. The receptor set was obtained from a human donor who donated a stem cell graft to a child with combined immunodeficiency.

The sample holds many counts of this clonotype. The chain uses TRBV27 and TRBJ2-7; either TRBD1 or TRBD2 may supply D (5 bases each). The CDR3 runs to 14 residues. Germline V lookup: CDR1 MNHEY, CDR2 SMNVEV (reference sequence). Trimming left V 0 bases short and J 3 bases short, with 9 bases between. CDR3 amino acids: CASSLSGTNYEQYF. DNA of the CDR3: TGTGCCAGCAGTTTATCCGGGACCAACTACGAGCAGTACTTC.

The chain combines TRBV6-1 with TRBJ2-1; D gene ambiguous. The CDR3 length is 16 residues. V lost 5 bases, J lost 0 bases, and 14 bases lay in between. Germline CDR1 and CDR2: MNHNS and SASEGT. In DNA form, the CDR3 reads TGTGCCAGCAGTCCATCGTTCCAGAGCTCCTACAATGAGCAGTTCTTC. Protein product: CASSPSFQSSYNEQFF.

In this sample, this clonotype turned up a few times. This chain links TRBV7-3 with TRBJ1-1; 8 nucleotides agree with TRBD1. CDR3 size: 13 residues. CDR1 is SGHTA and CDR2 is FQGTGA in the germline V gene. Trimming removed 6 bases from V and 3 bases from J; junction bases left unmatched: 3. The CDR3 DNA reads as TGTGCCAGCAGACTGACAGGGGACACTGAAGCTTTCTTT. The encoded protein is CASRLTGDTEAFF.

The chain combines TRBV18 with TRBJ2-7; D is uncertain. The CDR3 spans 13 residues. The germline CDR1 and CDR2 sequences are KGHSH and LQKENI. Deletions cut 3 bases from V and 9 bases from J, with 15 bases between. CDR3 sequence reads: CASSPLESGAQYF. Written as DNA, the CDR3 is TGTGCCAGCTCACCGCTCGAGTCGGGCGCGCAGTACTTC.

This clonotype was counted at least ten times. The CDR3 spells CASSFGGAGGTEAFF. CDR3 in DNA: TGTGCCAGCAGTTTTGGGGGGGCCGGGGGCACTGAAGCTTTCTTT. The gene calls are TRBV12-3 or TRBV12-4 and TRBJ1-1, with D maybe TRBD1 (6 bases). The CDR3 extends over 15 amino acids. Trimming took 3 bases from V and 4 from J, leaving 15 bases between them.

The table lists this clonotype with a few counts. The rearrangement uses TRBV30 and TRBJ2-3; D is undetermined. The germline V and J ends were trimmed by 1 base and 0 bases, with 8 bases remaining between them. Germline V gene sequence: CDR1 GTSNPN, CDR2 SVGIG (reference sequence). This CDR3 is built from 14 residues. CDR3 nucleotides: TGTGCCTGGAGTGGGGGATGGAGCACAGATACGCAGTATTTT. Its translation is CAWSGGWSTDTQYF.

This clonotype was counted a few times. This chain links TRBV3-1 with TRBJ2-3, with 10 bases identical to TRBD2. The germline V gene has CDR1 LGHDT and CDR2 YNNKEL (reference sequence). V lost 4 bases and J lost 4; bases outside the gene matches: 11. This CDR3 contains 17 residues. The CDR3 region has the DNA TGTGCCAGCAGCCTTGGGGGGATTAGCGGGGGGTCAGATACGCAGTATTTT. Translation gives CASSLGGISGGSDTQYF.

The chain recombines TRBV5-1 with TRBJ2-3; D is unclear. CDR1 SGHRS and CDR2 YFSETQ come from the germline V gene. The CDR3 extends over 15 amino acids. The ends were cut back, 2 bases at V and 3 bases at J, with 13 bases in the middle. In nucleotides, the CDR3 is TGCGCCAGCAGCTTACGGGCGGCACGGACAGATACGCAGTATTTT. This translates into CASSLRAARTDTQYF.

V and J are TRBV7-2 and TRBJ1-3; D gene unclear. From germline, CDR1 is SGHTA and CDR2 FQGNSA. Trimming shortened V by 3 bases and J by 8 bases, and 5 bases separated the two germline ends. This CDR3 has 11 residues. CDR3 loop: CASSFSDTIYF. The CDR3 bases are TGTGCCAGCAGCTTCTCCGACACCATATATTTT.

In the case of this clonotype: One junction end does not reproduce the germline sequence, and a read error may be involved. The chain is built from TRBV9 and TRBJ2-2, with 8 bases aligning to TRBD1. Looked up from germline, CDR1 is SGDLS and CDR2 is YYNGEE. The CDR3 loop spans 16 amino acids. CDR3 DNA: TGTGCCAGCAGCGTAGCCGGGACAGGCATCCCCGGAGAGCTGTTTTTT. Translated, it gives CASSVAGTGIPGELFF.

This clonotype came up many times. This chain links TRBV4-1 with TRBJ2-7, with D tentatively TRBD1 (6 bases). Per the germline V gene, CDR1 is MGHRA and CDR2 is YSYEKL. The CDR3 has 13 amino acids. Trimming stripped 6 bases from V and 2 bases from J, with 11 bases between. CDR3 loop: CASSPDSTYEQYF. The CDR3 DNA reads TGCGCCAGCAGTCCGGACAGTACCTACGAGCAGTACTTC.

The table lists this clonotype with a few counts. The genes are TRBV5-1 and TRBJ1-4; TRBD1 agrees at 10 bases. The CDR3 is 15 amino acids. The J segment lost 7 bases and the V segment lost 4 bases, leaving 7 bases of the junction unmatched. Per the germline V gene, CDR1 is SGHRS and CDR2 is YFSETQ. The CDR3 is CASSDRDRGGEKLFF. The CDR3 bases are TGCGCCAGCAGCGACCGGGACAGGGGAGGTGAAAAACTGTTTTTT.

V usage is TRBV25-1 and J usage is TRBJ1-1; D is possibly TRBD1 (5 bases). The germline V gene encodes CDR1 MGHDK and CDR2 SYGVNS. Between the trimmed V and J ends, which lost 1 base and 13 bases, there was a span of 19 bases. The CDR3 is 14 residues long. In nucleotides, the CDR3 is TGTGCCAGCAGTGAATGGGGCCAGAACCCTCCGGGTTTCTTT. As protein: CASSEWGQNPPGFF.

The chain couples TRBV5-1 to TRBJ2-1; possible D gene TRBD1, 5 bases. Germline assignment: CDR1 SGHRS and CDR2 YFSETQ. The V end lost 0 bases, the J end lost 7 bases, and 17 bases lay between the germline ends. The CDR3 has 16 amino acids. CDR3 in amino acids: CASSLVGQFNQNEQFF. Written as DNA, the CDR3 is TGCGCCAGCAGCTTGGTGGGGCAGTTTAATCAGAATGAGCAGTTCTTC.

V gene TRBV7-9 combines with J gene TRBJ1-2; TRBD1 agrees at 8 bases. V lost 2 bases and J lost 2; bases outside the gene matches: 1. The CDR3 contains 14 residues. Germline V gives CDR1 SEHNR, CDR2 FQNEAQ (reference sequence). Written as DNA, the CDR3 is TGTGCCAGCAGCTTAAACAGGGGGAACTATGGCTACACCTTC. Translation gives CASSLNRGNYGYTF.

V usage is TRBV7-8 and J usage is TRBJ2-1; weak D call: TRBD1 (6 bases). The V and J ends lost 1 base and 6 bases respectively, with 16 bases between them. The CDR3 extends over 16 amino acids. The germline V gene encodes CDR1 SGHVS and CDR2 FQNEAQ. The CDR3 DNA sequence: TGTGCCAGCAGCTTAGTGCAGTGGGGGCAAGGCAATGAGCAGTTCTTC. This translates into CASSLVQWGQGNEQFF. Full variable domain (rest looked up from reference TRBV7-8 and TRBJ2-1): GAGVSQSPRYKVAKRGQDVALRCDPISGHVSLFWYQQALGQGPEFLTYFQNEAQLDKSGLPSDRFFAERPEGSVSTLKIQRTQQEDSAVYLCASSLVQWGQGNEQFFGPGTRLTVL.

V and J are TRBV6-5 and TRBJ2-1; D assignment may be TRBD1 or TRBD2 (6 bases each). CDR1 and CDR2 (germline): MNHEY, SVGAGI. V lost 3 bases, J lost 5 bases, and 23 bases lay in between. CDR3 size: 18 residues. CDR3 sequence reads: CASSYLFGNREANNEQFF. The DNA of the CDR3 is TGTGCCAGCAGTTATCTTTTCGGTAACAGGGAGGCGAACAATGAGCAGTTCTTC.

In this sample, this clonotype turned up a few times. The rearrangement links TRBV6-1 to TRBJ2-7, with TRBD2 as a possible D gene (6 bases). CDR1 MNHNS and CDR2 SASEGT come from the germline V gene. V was shortened by 7 bases and J by 0 bases, with 16 bases between the two germline ends. The CDR3 totals 15 residues. As DNA, the CDR3 is TGTGCCAGCACTATTGGCGGGGAAAGCTCCTACGAGCAGTACTTC. Its translation: CASTIGGESSYEQYF.

Only a few counts were recorded for this clonotype. This chain joins TRBV12-3 or TRBV12-4 and TRBJ2-2, with 8 bases that match TRBD2. The J segment lost 6 bases and the V segment lost 4 bases, leaving 1 base of the junction unmatched. The CDR3 spans 13 residues. Here the CDR3 DNA reads TGTGCCAGCAGTTCGGGGGGGGCCGGGGAGCTGTTTTTT. Residues: CASSSGGAGELFF.

This clonotype showed up just a few times. The V and J genes are TRBV30 and TRBJ2-5; D is uncertain. The germline V gene encodes CDR1 GTSNPN and CDR2 SVGIG (reference sequence). The CDR3 has 12 amino acids. The germline V and J ends were trimmed by 2 bases and 5 bases, with 9 bases remaining between them. CDR3 in DNA: TGTGCCTGGAGTCTCGGGCAGGAGACCCAGTACTTC. It encodes CAWSLGQETQYF.

The chain recombines TRBV7-9 with TRBJ1-1; D is unclear. Trimming removed 3 bases from V and 0 bases from J, with 8 bases in between. The CDR3 is 14 amino acids. Per the germline V gene, CDR1 is SEHNR and CDR2 is FQNEAQ (reference sequence). DNA for the CDR3: TGTGCCAGCAGCTTTGTGGGAGTGAACACTGAAGCTTTCTTT. As protein: CASSFVGVNTEAFF.

This clonotype was seen a few times. J is TRBJ1-5 and V is TRBV12-3 or TRBV12-4; D possibly corresponds to TRBD1 (5 bases). CDR3 length: 13 amino acids. Deletions cut 0 bases from V and 6 bases from J, with 6 bases between. DNA for the CDR3: TGTGCCAGCAGTTTAGCGGGGACTCAGCCCCAGCATTTT. Translation gives CASSLAGTQPQHF.

Ten or more counts support this clonotype. This sequence joins TRBV9 and TRBJ2-7; tentatively, D is TRBD2 (5 bases). The CDR3 spans 14 residues. Trimming removed 7 bases at V and 0 bases at J, with 14 bases between. CDR1 SGDLS and CDR2 YYNGEE come from the germline V gene. The CDR3 here is CASGPGGFSYEQYF. The CDR3 DNA reads as TGTGCCAGCGGTCCCGGCGGGTTCTCCTACGAGCAGTACTTC.

This clonotype was detected ten times or more. The rearrangement links TRBV5-1 to TRBJ2-3; 10 bases are a match to TRBD2. Germline CDR1 SGHRS, CDR2 YFSETQ. This CDR3 has 15 residues. V lost 3 bases, J lost 4 bases, and 5 bases stayed unmatched. The CDR3 nucleotides are TGCGCCAGCAGCTCCGGGACTAGCGCGGCAGATACGCAGTATTTT. Translating gives CASSSGTSAADTQYF.

The chain employs TRBV12-3 or TRBV12-4 and TRBJ1-3, with a weak D call TRBD1 (5 bases). The germline V and J ends were trimmed by 6 bases and 0 bases, with 9 bases remaining between them. CDR3 length: 14 amino acids. DNA for the CDR3: TGTGCCAGCAGGCAGGGCCTCTCTGGAAACACCATATATTTT. This encodes CASRQGLSGNTIYF.

This clonotype was detected ten times or more. The chain has TRBV11-3 and TRBJ2-2; possible D gene TRBD1, 5 bases. Deletions cut 6 bases from V and 3 bases from J, with 17 bases between. Germline V gene data show CDR1 as SGHNT and CDR2 as YENEEA. The CDR3 is 16 amino acids. The CDR3 DNA reads as TGTGCCAGCAGGAAATCAGGAATCAGGGACACCGGGGAGCTGTTTTTT. Translating gives CASRKSGIRDTGELFF. The entire variable domain, with the rest obtained from reference TRBV11-3 and TRBJ2-2, is as follows: EAGVVQSPRYKIIEKKQPVAFWCNPISGHNTLYWYLQNLGQGPELLIRYENEEAVDDSQLPKDRFSAERLKGVDSTLKIQPAELGDSAVYLCASRKSGIRDTGELFFGEGSRLTVL.

This clonotype has a count of ten or more. The gene calls are TRBV29-1 and TRBJ1-2; 8 positions agree with TRBD1. The CDR3 extends over 15 amino acids. V lost 1 base, J lost 6 bases, and 10 bases stayed unmatched. CDR1 and CDR2 from the germline V gene are SQVTM and ANQGSEA. CDR3 region: CSVEGTGGEGNGYTF. CDR3 nucleotides: TGCAGCGTTGAAGGAACAGGGGGTGAGGGAAATGGCTACACCTTC.